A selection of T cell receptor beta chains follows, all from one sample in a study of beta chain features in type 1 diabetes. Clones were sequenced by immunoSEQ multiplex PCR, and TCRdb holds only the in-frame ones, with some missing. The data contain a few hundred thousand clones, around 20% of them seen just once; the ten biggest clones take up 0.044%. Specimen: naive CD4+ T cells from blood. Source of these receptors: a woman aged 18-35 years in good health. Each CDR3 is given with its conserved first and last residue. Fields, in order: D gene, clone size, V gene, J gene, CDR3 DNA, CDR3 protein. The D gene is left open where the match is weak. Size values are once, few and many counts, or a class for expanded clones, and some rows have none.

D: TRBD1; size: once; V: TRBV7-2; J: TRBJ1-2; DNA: TGTGCCAGCAGCTTAGGGGGACAGGGCGGGAATGGCTACACCTTC; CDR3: CASSLGGQGGNGYTF
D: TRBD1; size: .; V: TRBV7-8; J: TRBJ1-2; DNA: TGTGCCAGCAGCCCAGGACAGGCTTTGAACTATGGCTACACCTTC; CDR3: CASSPGQALNYGYTF
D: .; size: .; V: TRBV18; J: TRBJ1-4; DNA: TGTGCCAGCTCACCGGGGGCGTCCGAAAAACTGTTTTTT; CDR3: CASSPGASEKLFF
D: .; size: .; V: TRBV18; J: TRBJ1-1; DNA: TGTGCCAGCTCAACAAAGCAGGGCATGAACACTGAAGCTTTCTTT; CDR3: CASSTKQGMNTEAFF
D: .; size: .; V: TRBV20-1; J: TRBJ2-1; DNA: TGCAGTGCTAGTGTCCAGGATGAGCAGTTCTTC; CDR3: CSASVQDEQFF
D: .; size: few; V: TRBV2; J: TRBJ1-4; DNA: TGTGCCAGCAGAAAGGACAGCCCTGGAAAACTGTTTTTT; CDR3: CASRKDSPGKLFF
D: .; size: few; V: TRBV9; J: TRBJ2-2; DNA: TGTGCCAGCAGCCCGACAGTTCTCACCGGGGAGCTGTTTTTT; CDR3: CASSPTVLTGELFF
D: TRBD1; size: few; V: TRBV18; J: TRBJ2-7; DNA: TGTGCCAGCTCACCGGGCCAGGGGGACGCCTCACGGTACTTC; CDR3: CASSPGQGDASRYF
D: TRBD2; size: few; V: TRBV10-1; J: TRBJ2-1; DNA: TGCGCCAGCAGTCGTGGGGTTAGCGGGAGCGATGAGCAGTTCTTC; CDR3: CASSRGVSGSDEQFF
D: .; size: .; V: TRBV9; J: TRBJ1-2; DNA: TGTGCCAGCAGTAGAGACAGGCGTAATGGCTACACCTTC; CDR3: CASSRDRRNGYTF
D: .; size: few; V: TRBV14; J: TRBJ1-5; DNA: TGTGCCAGCAGCCAAGACGAGGGGCTAGGACAGAGCAATCAGCCCCAGCATTTT; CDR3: CASSQDEGLGQSNQPQHF
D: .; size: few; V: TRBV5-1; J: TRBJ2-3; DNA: TGCGCCAGCAGCTTGAGGTGGGCCAGAGGCACAGATACGCAGTATTTT; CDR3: CASSLRWARGTDTQYF
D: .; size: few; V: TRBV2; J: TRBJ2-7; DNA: TGTGCCAGCAGCTTTCGCGGGACTTTCAACGAGCAGTACTTC; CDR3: CASSFRGTFNEQYF
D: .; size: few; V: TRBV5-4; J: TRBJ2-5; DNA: TGTGCCAGCAGCTTGGGCGTGGGGAAGGGGGAGACCCAGTACTTC; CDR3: CASSLGVGKGETQYF
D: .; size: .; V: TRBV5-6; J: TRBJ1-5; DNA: TGTGCCAGTTCTTCTCCCAATCAGCCCCAGCATTTT; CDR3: CASSSPNQPQHF
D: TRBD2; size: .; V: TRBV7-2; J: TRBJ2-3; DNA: TGTGCCAGCAGCTTAACTAGCGGGAGCACAGATACGCAGTATTTT; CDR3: CASSLTSGSTDTQYF
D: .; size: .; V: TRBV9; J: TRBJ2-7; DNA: TGTGCCAGCAGCGTTGGGCCCACCACGACCTACGAGCAGTACTTC; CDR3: CASSVGPTTTYEQYF
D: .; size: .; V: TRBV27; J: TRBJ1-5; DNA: TGTGCCAGCAGTCCTCTAGGTCAGCCCCAGCATTTT; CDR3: CASSPLGQPQHF
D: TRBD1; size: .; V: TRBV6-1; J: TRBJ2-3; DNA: TGTGCCAGCAGCAACCAGGGGGCGCTCGGTGATACGCAGTATTTT; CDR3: CASSNQGALGDTQYF
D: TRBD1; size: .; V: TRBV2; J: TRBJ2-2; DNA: TGTGCCAGCAGGCGACAGGGCTGGGAGCTGTTTTTT; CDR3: CASRRQGWELFF
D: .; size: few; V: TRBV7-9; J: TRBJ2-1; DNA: TGTGCCAGCAGCCCTAGACAGTACAATGAGCAGTTCTTC; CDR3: CASSPRQYNEQFF
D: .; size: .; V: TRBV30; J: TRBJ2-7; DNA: TGTGCCTGGAGTGTACTCCGGGAGCAGTACTTC; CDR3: CAWSVLREQYF
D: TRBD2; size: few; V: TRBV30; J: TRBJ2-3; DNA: TGTGCCTGGAGTGGGACTAGCGGCCTAGGGCAGTATTTT; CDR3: CAWSGTSGLGQYF
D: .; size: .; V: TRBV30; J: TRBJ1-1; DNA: TGTGCCTGGAGTCACACCAACACTGAAGCTTTCTTT; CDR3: CAWSHTNTEAFF
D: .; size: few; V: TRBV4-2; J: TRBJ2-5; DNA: TGTGCCAGCAGCCAAGGGAGTTTAGGCAGGGGTTTCCAAGAGACCCAGTACTTC; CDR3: CASSQGSLGRGFQETQYF
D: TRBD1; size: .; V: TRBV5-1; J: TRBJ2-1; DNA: TGCGCCAGCAGCGTAACAGGGGTCGGTGAGCAGTTCTTC; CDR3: CASSVTGVGEQFF
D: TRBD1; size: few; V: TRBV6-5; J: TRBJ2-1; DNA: TGTGCCAGCGGCGTACAGGGGAGGCAGTTCTTC; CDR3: CASGVQGRQFF
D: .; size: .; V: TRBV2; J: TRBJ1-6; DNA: TGTGCCAGCAGTCTCGACAGGTTTAATTCACCCCTCCACTTT; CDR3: CASSLDRFNSPLHF